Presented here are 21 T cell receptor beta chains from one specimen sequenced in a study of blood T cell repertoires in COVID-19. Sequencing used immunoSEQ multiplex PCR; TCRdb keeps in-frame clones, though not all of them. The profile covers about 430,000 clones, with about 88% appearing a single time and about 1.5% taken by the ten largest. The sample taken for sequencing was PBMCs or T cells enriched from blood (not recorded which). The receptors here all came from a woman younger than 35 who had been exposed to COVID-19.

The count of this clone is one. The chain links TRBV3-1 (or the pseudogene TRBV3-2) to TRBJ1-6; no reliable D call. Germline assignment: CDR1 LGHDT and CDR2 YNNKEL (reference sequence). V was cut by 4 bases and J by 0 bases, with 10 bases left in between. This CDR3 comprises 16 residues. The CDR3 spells CASSRAESSYNSPLHF. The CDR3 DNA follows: TGTGCCAGCAGCCGTGCGGAGAGCTCCTATAATTCACCCCTCCACTTT.

CDR3 loop: CASSQAGSNQPQHF. CDR3 in DNA: TGCGCCAGCAGCCAAGCGGGTAGCAATCAGCCCCAGCATTTT. V usage is TRBV4-1 and J usage is TRBJ1-5; D not certain. Germline V gene sequence: CDR1 MGHRA, CDR2 YSYEKL. The CDR3 has 14 residues. V was trimmed by 1 base and J by 0 bases, leaving 4 bases between them.

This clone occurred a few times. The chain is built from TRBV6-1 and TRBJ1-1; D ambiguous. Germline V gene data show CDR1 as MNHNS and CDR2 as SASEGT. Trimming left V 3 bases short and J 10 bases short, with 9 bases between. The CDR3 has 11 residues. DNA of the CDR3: TGTGCCAGCAGTGACGGCCAGCGAGCTTTCTTT. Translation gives CASSDGQRAFF.

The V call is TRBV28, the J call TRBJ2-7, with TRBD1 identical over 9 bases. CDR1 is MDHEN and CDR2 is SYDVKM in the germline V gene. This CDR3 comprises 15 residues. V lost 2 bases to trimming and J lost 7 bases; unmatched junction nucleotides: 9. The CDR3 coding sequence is TGTGCCAGCAGTTTAATCGGGACAGGGTCAGGGGAGCAGTACTTC. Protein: CASSLIGTGSGEQYF. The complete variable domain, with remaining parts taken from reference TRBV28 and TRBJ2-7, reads DVKVTQSSRYLVKRTGEKVFLECVQDMDHENMFWYRQDPGLGLRLIYFSYDVKMKEKGDIPEGYSVSREKKERFSLILESASTNQTSMYLCASSLIGTGSGEQYFGPGTRLTVT.

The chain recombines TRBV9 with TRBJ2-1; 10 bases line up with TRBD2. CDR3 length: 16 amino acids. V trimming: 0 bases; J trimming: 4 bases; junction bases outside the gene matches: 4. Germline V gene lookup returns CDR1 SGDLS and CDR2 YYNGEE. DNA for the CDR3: TGTGCCAGCAGCGTAGGAAGCGGGGGGGCTTACAATGAGCAGTTCTTC. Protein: CASSVGSGGAYNEQFF.

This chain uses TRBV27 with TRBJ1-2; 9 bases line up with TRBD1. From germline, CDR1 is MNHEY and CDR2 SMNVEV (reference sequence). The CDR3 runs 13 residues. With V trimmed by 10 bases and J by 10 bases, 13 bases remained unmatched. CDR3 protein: CATTTGGVSPYTF. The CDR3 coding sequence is TGTGCCACCACAACAGGGGGCGTATCCCCCTACACCTTC.

DNA of the CDR3: TGTGCCTGGAGGCAGAGACAGGGGGCCACCGGGGAGCTGTTTTTT. Translation: CAWRQRQGATGELFF. This chain uses TRBV30 with TRBJ2-2; 10 bases agree with TRBD1. V lost 3 bases, J lost 4 bases, and 5 bases stayed unmatched. This CDR3 is 15 amino acids long. Germline CDR1 reads GTSNPN; CDR2 reads SVGIG (reference sequence).

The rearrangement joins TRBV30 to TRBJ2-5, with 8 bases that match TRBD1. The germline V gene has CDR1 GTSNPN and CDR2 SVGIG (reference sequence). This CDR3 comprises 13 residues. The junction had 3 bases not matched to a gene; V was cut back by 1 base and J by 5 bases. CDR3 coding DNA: TGTGCCTGGAGTGGGACAGGGTTGGAGACCCAGTACTTC. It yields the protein CAWSGTGLETQYF.

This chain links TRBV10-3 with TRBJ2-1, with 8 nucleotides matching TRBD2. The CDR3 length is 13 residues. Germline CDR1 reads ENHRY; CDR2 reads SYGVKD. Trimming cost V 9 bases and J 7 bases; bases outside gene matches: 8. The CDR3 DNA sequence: TGTGCCATACGGACCGGGGGGGCAAATGAGCAGTTCTTC. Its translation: CAIRTGGANEQFF.

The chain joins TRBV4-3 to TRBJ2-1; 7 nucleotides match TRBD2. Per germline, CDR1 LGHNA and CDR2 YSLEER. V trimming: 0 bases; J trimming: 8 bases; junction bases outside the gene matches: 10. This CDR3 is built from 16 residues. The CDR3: CASSQDPPWGGDEQFF. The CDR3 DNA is TGCGCCAGCAGCCAAGATCCGCCTTGGGGGGGTGATGAGCAGTTCTTC.

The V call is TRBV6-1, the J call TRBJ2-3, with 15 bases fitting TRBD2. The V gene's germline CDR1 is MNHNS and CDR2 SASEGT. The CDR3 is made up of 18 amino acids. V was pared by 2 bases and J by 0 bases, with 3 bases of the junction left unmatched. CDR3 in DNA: TGTGCCAGCAGTGAAAGGACTAGCGGGAGGGGTAGCACAGATACGCAGTATTTT. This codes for CASSERTSGRGSTDTQYF.

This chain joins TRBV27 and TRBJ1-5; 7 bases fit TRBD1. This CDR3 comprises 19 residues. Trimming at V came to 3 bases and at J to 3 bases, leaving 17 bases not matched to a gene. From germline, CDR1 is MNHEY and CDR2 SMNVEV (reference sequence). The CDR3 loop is CASSLPGPGQITNNQPQHF. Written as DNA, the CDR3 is TGTGCCAGCAGTTTGCCGGGACCGGGACAGATTACAAACAATCAGCCCCAGCATTTT.

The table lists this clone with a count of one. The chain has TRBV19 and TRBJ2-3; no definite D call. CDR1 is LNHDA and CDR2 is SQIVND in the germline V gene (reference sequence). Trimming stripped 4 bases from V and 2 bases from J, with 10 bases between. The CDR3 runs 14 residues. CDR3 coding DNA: TGTGCCAGTAGTACGGCTAGAGACACAGATACGCAGTATTTT. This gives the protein CASSTARDTDTQYF. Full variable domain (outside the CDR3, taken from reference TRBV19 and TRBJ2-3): DGGITQSPKYLFRKEGQNVTLSCEQNLNHDAMYWYRQDPGQGLRLIYYSQIVNDFQKGDIAEGYSVSREKKESFPLTVTSAQKNPTAFYLCASSTARDTDTQYFGPGTRLTVL.

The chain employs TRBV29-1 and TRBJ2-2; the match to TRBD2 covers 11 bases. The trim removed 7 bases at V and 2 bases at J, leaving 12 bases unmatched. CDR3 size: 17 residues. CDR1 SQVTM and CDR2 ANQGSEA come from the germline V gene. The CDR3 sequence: CSALPGTSGVNTGELFF. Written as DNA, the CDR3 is TGCAGCGCCCTCCCCGGGACTAGCGGAGTTAACACCGGGGAGCTGTTTTTT.

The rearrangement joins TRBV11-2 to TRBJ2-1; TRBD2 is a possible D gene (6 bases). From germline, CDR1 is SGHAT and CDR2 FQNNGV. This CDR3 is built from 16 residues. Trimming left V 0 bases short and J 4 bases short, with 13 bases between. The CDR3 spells CASSLDGTPRYNEQFF. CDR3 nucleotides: TGTGCCAGCAGCTTAGACGGGACTCCACGATACAATGAGCAGTTCTTC.

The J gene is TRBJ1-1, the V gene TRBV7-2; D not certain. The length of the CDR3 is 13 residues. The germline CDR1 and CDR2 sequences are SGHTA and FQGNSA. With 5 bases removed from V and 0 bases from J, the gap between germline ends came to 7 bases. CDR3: CASSPTVNTEAFF. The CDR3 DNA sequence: TGTGCCAGCAGCCCAACAGTGAACACTGAAGCTTTCTTT.

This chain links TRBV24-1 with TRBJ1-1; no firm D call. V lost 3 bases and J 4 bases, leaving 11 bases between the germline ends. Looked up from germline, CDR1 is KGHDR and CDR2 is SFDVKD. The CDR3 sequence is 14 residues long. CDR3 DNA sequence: TGTGCCACCAGTGATGCCCCGGGGTCCACTGAAGCTTTCTTT. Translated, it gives CATSDAPGSTEAFF.

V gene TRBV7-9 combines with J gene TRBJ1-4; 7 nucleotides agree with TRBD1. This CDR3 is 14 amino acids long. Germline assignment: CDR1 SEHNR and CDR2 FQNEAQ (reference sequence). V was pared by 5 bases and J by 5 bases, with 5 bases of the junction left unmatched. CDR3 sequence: CASSPTGVNEKLFF. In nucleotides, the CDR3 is TGTGCCAGCAGCCCAACAGGGGTGAATGAAAAACTGTTTTTT.

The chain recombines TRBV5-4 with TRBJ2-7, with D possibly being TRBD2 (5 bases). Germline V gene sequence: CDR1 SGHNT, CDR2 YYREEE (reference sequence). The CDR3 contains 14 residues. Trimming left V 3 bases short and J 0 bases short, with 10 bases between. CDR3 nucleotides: TGTGCCAGCAGCTGGGGAGACGTCTCCTACGAGCAGTACTTC. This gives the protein CASSWGDVSYEQYF.

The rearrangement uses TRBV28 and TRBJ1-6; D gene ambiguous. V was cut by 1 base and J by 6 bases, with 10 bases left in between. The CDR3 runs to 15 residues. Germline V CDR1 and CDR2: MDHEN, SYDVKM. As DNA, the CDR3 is TGTGCCAGCAGTTTATTGCCAGGACTTAATTCACCCCTCCACTTT. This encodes CASSLLPGLNSPLHF.

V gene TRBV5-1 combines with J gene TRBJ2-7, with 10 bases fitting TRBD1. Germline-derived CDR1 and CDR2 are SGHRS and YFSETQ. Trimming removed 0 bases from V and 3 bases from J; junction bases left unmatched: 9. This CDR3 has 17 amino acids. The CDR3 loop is CASSLGTGQGFGYEQYF. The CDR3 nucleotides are TGCGCCAGCAGCTTGGGAACGGGACAGGGGTTCGGCTACGAGCAGTACTTC. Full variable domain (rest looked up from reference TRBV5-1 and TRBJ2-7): KAGVTQTPRYLIKTRGQQVTLSCSPISGHRSVSWYQQTPGQGLQFLFEYFSETQRNKGNFPGRFSGRQFSNSRSEMNVSTLELGDSALYLCASSLGTGQGFGYEQYFGPGTRLTVT.